The 8 T cell receptor beta chains listed next were all sequenced from one sample in a study of blood T cell repertoires in COVID-19. TCRdb's copy holds only in-frame clones and misses some; the assay was immunoSEQ multiplex PCR. This sample has about 59,000 clones; less than 80% occur once, and the top ten carry less than 10%. Sequenced material: peripheral blood. All receptors come from a human donor in a cohort sampled during active COVID-19.

The chain employs TRBV5-4 and TRBJ2-1; the match to TRBD2 covers 9 bases. V lost 2 bases and J lost 4; bases outside the gene matches: 7. The CDR3 runs to 16 residues. Germline V CDR1 and CDR2: SGHNT, YYREEE (reference sequence). In DNA, the CDR3 is TGTGCCAGCAGCTTAAGCGGCGGGAGGGCGTACAATGAGCAGTTCTTC. Translating gives CASSLSGGRAYNEQFF.

This chain joins TRBV7-9 and TRBJ1-2, with 8 bases matching TRBD1. Germline values: CDR1 SEHNR, CDR2 FQNEAQ (reference sequence). V gave up 5 bases and J gave up 3 bases; unmatched junction bases: 8. The CDR3 sequence is 15 residues long. The CDR3 reads CASSQDRGEDYGYTF. CDR3 sequence (DNA): TGTGCCAGCAGCCAAGACAGGGGTGAGGACTATGGCTACACCTTC. Combining the CDR3 with reference TRBV7-9 and TRBJ1-2 gives the whole variable domain DTGVSQNPRHKITKRGQNVTFRCDPISEHNRLYWYRQTLGQGPEFLTYFQNEAQLEKSRLLSDRFSAERPKGSFSTLEIQRTEQGDSAMYLCASSQDRGEDYGYTFGSGTRLTVV.

The chain employs TRBV5-6 and TRBJ1-2; TRBD1 matches 7 bases. Trimming removed 7 bases from V and 4 bases from J; junction bases left unmatched: 10. CDR3 length equals 14 residues. Germline V CDR1 and CDR2: SGHDT, YYEEEE. The CDR3 DNA reads as TGTGCCAGCTCCCGAGACAGGGTCGGCTATGGCTACACCTTC. Translation gives CASSRDRVGYGYTF.

V and J are TRBV5-1 and TRBJ1-5, with D possibly being TRBD1 (5 bases). CDR1 SGHRS and CDR2 YFSETQ come from the germline V gene. Trimming cost V 0 bases and J 7 bases, with 11 bases left between them. The CDR3 is made up of 14 amino acids. The CDR3 region is CASSLEGSGQPQHF. The CDR3 DNA reads as TGCGCCAGCAGCTTGGAGGGGTCTGGGCAGCCCCAGCATTTT.

The V and J genes are TRBV6-4 and TRBJ2-1; D uncertain. CDR3 length equals 14 residues. The germline V gene has CDR1 MRHNA and CDR2 SNTAGT. Trimming pared 3 bases from V and 10 bases from J, leaving 16 bases between. CDR3 in DNA: TGTGCCAGCAGTGAACAACTTAAAGGAGCCGAGCAGTTCTTC. Its protein is CASSEQLKGAEQFF.

The chain is built from TRBV7-2 and TRBJ1-2; D is possibly TRBD1 (5 bases). CDR1 and CDR2 from the germline V gene are SGHTA and FQGNSA. The CDR3 consists of 14 residues. V was pared by 5 bases and J by 8 bases, with 18 bases between. The CDR3 DNA reads as TGTGCCAGCAGCCCACCCCTGCCGGGGGGAGGCTACACCTTC. Translating gives CASSPPLPGGGYTF.

The chain joins TRBV5-5 to TRBJ2-5, with D maybe TRBD1 (6 bases). V dropped 3 bases and J dropped 5 bases, with 14 bases sitting between them. Germline V gene lookup returns CDR1 SGHKS and CDR2 YYEKEE (reference sequence). The length of the CDR3 is 14 residues. The CDR3 region has the DNA TGTGCCAGCAGCTCAACAGGGAGAGCGGAGACCCAGTACTTC. Residues: CASSSTGRAETQYF.

This chain links TRBV5-4 with TRBJ2-3; the match to TRBD2 covers 15 bases. The germline CDR1 and CDR2 sequences are SGHNT and YYREEE (reference sequence). Trimming removed 3 bases from V and 2 bases from J; junction bases left unmatched: 7. This CDR3 is built from 18 residues. CDR3 residues: CASSSGLAGGGLTDTQYF. Here the CDR3 DNA reads TGTGCCAGCAGCTCGGGACTAGCGGGAGGCGGACTCACAGATACGCAGTATTTT.